This T cell receptor beta chain was captured by sequencing in a study of identical twins. MiXCR, applied by TCRdb to the 5' RACE reads, yields one record per CDR3 protein. The sample has 1.5 million to 2 million distinct CDR3 sequences, around 29% seen once. Germline V gives CDR1 KGHDR, CDR2 SFDVKD. The CDR3 is made up of 13 amino acids. The sequencing input was cord blood. The V and J genes are TRBV24-1 and TRBJ2-1, with 8 bases aligning to TRBD2. The J call may be mistaken, given a closer DNA end match to TRBJ2-7. This clonotype was sampled from a newborn girl in good health. CDR3 bases: TGTGCCACCGGTAGCGGGGATTACAATGAGCAGTACTTC. This sequence encodes CATGSGDYNEQYF.